The following is a T cell receptor (beta chain) sequence with its context. This entry is derived from a study of blood T cell repertoires in COVID-19. The table came from immunoSEQ multiplex PCR; TCRdb's copy has only in-frame clones and leaves some out. The top ten hold about 51% of the sample, which has 25,000 to 35,000 clones, 89% seen once. Germline V gene sequence: CDR1 MNHEY, CDR2 SMNVEV (reference sequence). The CDR3 spans 17 residues. V dropped 7 bases and J dropped 1 base, with 22 bases sitting between them. The sequence derives from a human donor with acute or convalescent COVID-19. The donor label of this sample is uncertain. This rearrangement joins TRBV27 to TRBJ1-1, with unresolved D. Input material: peripheral blood. In DNA form, the CDR3 reads TGTGCCAGCAACAGCTTTCGACCCCTTCGACAGAACACTGAAGCTTTCTTT. This translates into CASNSFRPLRQNTEAFF.